This entry features one T cell receptor beta chain sequence. No antigen is known for it. The diagnosis was founded upon clinical symptoms, serum thyroxine, TRAb, thyroid ultrasound and orbital computed tomography. The length of the CDR3 is 14 residues. Trimming removed 9 bases from V and 7 bases from J; junction bases left unmatched: 11. Amplifying from RNA transcripts, the study obtained TCR beta CDR3 regions. The workflow started with a first-round RT-PCR run with HTBI primers and then moved on to a second-round multiplex PCR. MiXCR, run by TCRdb on the multiplex PCR reads, gives a single entry per CDR3 protein. The data show 500,000 to 700,000 distinct CDR3 sequences, with 22% seen just once and around 6.9% held by the top ten. This entry comes from a study of Graves' ophthalmopathy and Graves' hyperthyroidism. Whole-study context: At the time of initial diagnosis and before any treatment, peripheral blood was collected. Study-wide points: Separation of ophthalmopathy from stable hyperthyroidism was achieved by a 13-signature model, at roughly 90% sensitivity and around 81% specificity. Blood repertoires reportedly contained most expanded thyroid clonotypes above 0.001 frequency.

The TCR sequence derives from a woman younger than 35 with stable Graves' hyperthyroidism. Some clones in this sample may be carry-over from other donors' samples. V and J are TRBV12-3 or TRBV12-4 and TRBJ2-7; 11 bases line up with TRBD1. The sequenced sample consisted of peripheral blood. The CDR3 loop is CARGTGGDLREQYF. Written as DNA, the CDR3 is TGTGCCAGGGGGACAGGGGGAGATCTGAGGGAGCAGTACTTC.